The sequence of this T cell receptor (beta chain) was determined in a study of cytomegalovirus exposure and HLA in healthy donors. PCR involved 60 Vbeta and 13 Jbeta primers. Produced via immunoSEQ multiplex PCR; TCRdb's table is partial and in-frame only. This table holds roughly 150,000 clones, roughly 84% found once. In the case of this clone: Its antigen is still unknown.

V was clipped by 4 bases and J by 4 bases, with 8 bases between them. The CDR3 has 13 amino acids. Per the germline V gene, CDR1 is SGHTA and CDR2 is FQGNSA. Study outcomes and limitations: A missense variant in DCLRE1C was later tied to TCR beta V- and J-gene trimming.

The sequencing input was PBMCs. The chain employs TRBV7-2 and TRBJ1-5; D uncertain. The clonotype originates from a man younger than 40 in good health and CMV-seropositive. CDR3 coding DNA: TGTGCCAGCAGCTCGACATGGAATCAGCCCCAGCATTTT. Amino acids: CASSSTWNQPQHF.